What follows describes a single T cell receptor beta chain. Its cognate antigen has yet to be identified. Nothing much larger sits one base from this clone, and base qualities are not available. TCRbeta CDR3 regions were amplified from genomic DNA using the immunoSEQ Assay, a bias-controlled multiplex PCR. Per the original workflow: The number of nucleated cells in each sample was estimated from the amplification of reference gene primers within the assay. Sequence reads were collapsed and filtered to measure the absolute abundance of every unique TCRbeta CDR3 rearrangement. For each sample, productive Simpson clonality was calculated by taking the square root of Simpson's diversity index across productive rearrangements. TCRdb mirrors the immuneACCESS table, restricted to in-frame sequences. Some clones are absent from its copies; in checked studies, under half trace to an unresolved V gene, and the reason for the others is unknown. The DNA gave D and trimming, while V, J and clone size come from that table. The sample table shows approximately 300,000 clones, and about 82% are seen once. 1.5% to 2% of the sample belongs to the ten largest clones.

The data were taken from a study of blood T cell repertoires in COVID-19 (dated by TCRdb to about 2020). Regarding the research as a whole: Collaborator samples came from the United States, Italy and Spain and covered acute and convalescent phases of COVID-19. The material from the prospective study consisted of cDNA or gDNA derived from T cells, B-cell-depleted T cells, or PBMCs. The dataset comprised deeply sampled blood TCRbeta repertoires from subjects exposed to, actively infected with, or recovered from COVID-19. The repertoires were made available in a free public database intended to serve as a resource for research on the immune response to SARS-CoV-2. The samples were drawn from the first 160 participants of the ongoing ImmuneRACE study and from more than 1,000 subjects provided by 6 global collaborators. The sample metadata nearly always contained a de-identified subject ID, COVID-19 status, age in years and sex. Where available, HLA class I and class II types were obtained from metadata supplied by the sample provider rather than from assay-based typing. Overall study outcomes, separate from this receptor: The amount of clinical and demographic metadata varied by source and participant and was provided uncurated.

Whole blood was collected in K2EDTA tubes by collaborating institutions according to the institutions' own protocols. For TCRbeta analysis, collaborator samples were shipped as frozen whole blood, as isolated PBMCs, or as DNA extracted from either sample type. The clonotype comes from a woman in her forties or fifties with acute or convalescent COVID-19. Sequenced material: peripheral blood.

The DNA sequence is as follows: TGTGCCAGCAACGATAGCGGGAAGGAAACGCAGTATTTT. This translates into CASNDSGKETQYF. The chain was built from TRBV28 and TRBJ2-3, and TRBD2 aligns with 8 junction nucleotides. Clipping removes 7 bases from V and 9 bases from J, with 9 as the unmatched junction base count. From a lookup of the germline V gene, CDR1 and CDR2 are MDHEN and SYDVKM. The CDR3 has 13 amino acids, counting the end cysteine and phenylalanine. The CDR3 DNA has 39 bases and is translated from base 1.